A selection of T cell receptor beta chains follows, all from one sample in a study of early T cells in non-severe SARS-CoV-2 infection. TCRdb redid the calling of the 5' RACE reads with MiXCR, one entry per CDR3 protein. The data show tens of thousands of distinct CDR3 sequences, with more than 8.5% seen just once and around 16% held by the top ten. Sample: whole blood, taken at baseline. These receptors came from an adult who was a healthcare worker with PCR-confirmed SARS-CoV-2 infection or an uninfected control (not recorded which). Each CDR3 is given with its conserved first and last residue. A D gene is named only where the DNA matches it firmly. A clone size is listed for some rows: how often the clone was seen (once, few, many), or a class if it is expanded.

d_call: TRBD2; v_call: TRBV4-1; j_call: TRBJ2-2; clone_size: few; cdr3_nt: TGCGCCAGCAGCCAATCGGCGGGAGTAACCGGGGAGCTGTTTTTT; cdr3_aa: CASSQSAGVTGELFF
d_call: .; v_call: TRBV7-9; j_call: TRBJ2-1; clone_size: many; cdr3_nt: TGTGCCAGCAGCTTAGGGCCAGAGCAATTTTCCTACAATGAGCAGTTCTTC; cdr3_aa: CASSLGPEQFSYNEQFF
d_call: TRBD1; v_call: TRBV5-1; j_call: TRBJ2-5; clone_size: few; cdr3_nt: TGCGCCAGCAGCTTGGGACAGGGGGCGTCCCAGTACTTC; cdr3_aa: CASSLGQGASQYF
d_call: TRBD1; v_call: TRBV10-3; j_call: TRBJ2-2; clone_size: many; cdr3_nt: TGTGCCATCAACCAAGACAGGGCTACCGGGGAGCTGTTTTTT; cdr3_aa: CAINQDRATGELFF
d_call: TRBD2; v_call: TRBV6-6; j_call: TRBJ2-1; clone_size: .; cdr3_nt: TGTGCCGGAAAAGCGGGGCCGGACGCCTACAATGAGCAGTTCTTC; cdr3_aa: CAGKAGPDAYNEQFF
d_call: .; v_call: TRBV7-2; j_call: TRBJ1-4; clone_size: .; cdr3_nt: TGTGCCAGCAGCTTGGAAACGGGACTAAGGATCGGAAAACTGTTTTTT; cdr3_aa: CASSLETGLRIGKLFF
d_call: .; v_call: TRBV6-2/TRBV6-3; j_call: TRBJ1-4; clone_size: .; cdr3_nt: TGTGCCAGCAGTTATTCCAGGGAAGATCGGGAAAAACTGTTTTTT; cdr3_aa: CASSYSREDREKLFF
d_call: .; v_call: TRBV12-3/TRBV12-4; j_call: TRBJ1-4; clone_size: many; cdr3_nt: TGTGCCAGCAGTTTAGCGGGGGCAGGTTCTCGGATGAAACTGTTTTTT; cdr3_aa: CASSLAGAGSRMKLFF
d_call: .; v_call: TRBV29-1; j_call: TRBJ2-6; clone_size: few; cdr3_nt: TGCAGCGTTGATACCGTATCTGGGGCCAACGTCCTGACTTTC; cdr3_aa: CSVDTVSGANVLTF
d_call: .; v_call: TRBV9; j_call: TRBJ2-7; clone_size: .; cdr3_nt: TGTGCCAGCAGCGTAGATCCTAGCTCCTACGAGCAGTACTTC; cdr3_aa: CASSVDPSSYEQYF
d_call: .; v_call: TRBV2; j_call: TRBJ2-1; clone_size: few; cdr3_nt: TGTGCCAGCAGGAACCGATTTTGGGGAGGAAATGAGCAGTTCTTC; cdr3_aa: CASRNRFWGGNEQFF
d_call: .; v_call: TRBV24-1; j_call: TRBJ2-1; clone_size: many; cdr3_nt: TGTGCCACCAGTGACCACCAAGGCCCCTACAATGAGCAGTTCTTC; cdr3_aa: CATSDHQGPYNEQFF
d_call: .; v_call: TRBV4-3; j_call: TRBJ2-3; clone_size: medium-sized; cdr3_nt: TGCGCCAGCAGCCAAGAAAGCGGGAGCACAGATACGCAGTATTTT; cdr3_aa: CASSQESGSTDTQYF
d_call: .; v_call: TRBV29-1; j_call: TRBJ1-2; clone_size: many; cdr3_nt: TGCAGCGTTGCAGGGACTGGGAGGTACTATGGCTACACCTTC; cdr3_aa: CSVAGTGRYYGYTF
d_call: .; v_call: TRBV27; j_call: TRBJ1-2; clone_size: many; cdr3_nt: TGTGCCAGCAGTAAAAACAAACAGGGCAGCTATGGCTACACCTTC; cdr3_aa: CASSKNKQGSYGYTF
d_call: TRBD2; v_call: TRBV6-2/TRBV6-3; j_call: TRBJ2-3; clone_size: many; cdr3_nt: TGTGCCAGCAGTTACCTACCAGCGGGAGTGGCAGATACGCAGTATTTT; cdr3_aa: CASSYLPAGVADTQYF
d_call: .; v_call: TRBV29-1; j_call: TRBJ1-1; clone_size: many; cdr3_nt: TGCAGCGCCAACAGGGTTAGGGTGGACACTGAAGCTTTCTTT; cdr3_aa: CSANRVRVDTEAFF
d_call: TRBD2; v_call: TRBV28; j_call: TRBJ2-1; clone_size: .; cdr3_nt: TGTGCCAGCAGTTGGGGACTAGCGGACAATGAGCAGTTCTTC; cdr3_aa: CASSWGLADNEQFF
d_call: .; v_call: TRBV24-1; j_call: TRBJ2-2; clone_size: few; cdr3_nt: TGTGCCACCAGTGAGGCGAGCACCGGGGAGCTGTTTTTT; cdr3_aa: CATSEASTGELFF
d_call: TRBD1; v_call: TRBV27; j_call: TRBJ2-4; clone_size: .; cdr3_nt: TGTGCCAGCAGTTTATGGGGACAGACAGCCAAAAACATTCAGTACTTC; cdr3_aa: CASSLWGQTAKNIQYF
d_call: .; v_call: TRBV6-1; j_call: TRBJ2-2; clone_size: many; cdr3_nt: TGTGCCAGCAGTAGAGTCAGGAACACCGGGGAGCTGTTTTTT; cdr3_aa: CASSRVRNTGELFF
d_call: TRBD2; v_call: TRBV29-1; j_call: TRBJ2-7; clone_size: many; cdr3_nt: TGCAGCGTTGATACTAGCGGGAGAGGGGGAGTACGGGAGCAGTACTTC; cdr3_aa: CSVDTSGRGGVREQYF